Each of the 18 T cell receptor beta chains below was sequenced from the same sample in a study of T cell responses to AZD1222 COVID-19 vaccine (dated by TCRdb to the early 2020s). Libraries were built with the immunoSEQ multiplex PCR assay. The table comes from immuneACCESS by way of TCRdb, which keeps in-frame sequences with V and J called. Part of the clones is missing from these tables; in studies checked, under half for an unresolved V gene and the rest for unknown reasons. This sample comprises approximately 60,000 clones, around 87% of them detected only once. Together, the top ten hold over 15% of the sample. This specimen's time point label, interpreted: baseline before first vaccination. The material sequenced was peripheral blood, taken on day 0 of AZD1222 vaccination. The receptors shown here come from an adult in good health.

This sequence joins TRBV4-2 and TRBJ1-1; 8 nucleotides align to TRBD1. Trimming removed 0 bases from V and 11 bases from J; junction bases left unmatched: 14. Germline V gene data show CDR1 as LGHNA and CDR2 as YNFKEQ. This CDR3 is built from 16 residues. CDR3 loop: CASSQEGAYRGELAFF. Here the CDR3 DNA reads TGTGCCAGCAGCCAAGAGGGGGCCTACAGGGGGGAACTGGCTTTCTTT.

The chain links TRBV19 to TRBJ1-5, with unresolved D. CDR1 is LNHDA, CDR2 SQIVND, per germline (reference sequence). The CDR3 runs to 15 residues. The ends were cut back, 5 bases at V and 0 bases at J, with 11 bases in the middle. The CDR3, as DNA: TGTGCCAGTAGTGCGTCAAGGAATAGCAATCAGCCCCAGCATTTT. Translating gives CASSASRNSNQPQHF.

This clone was observed a single time. The V and J genes are TRBV30 and TRBJ1-3; D might be TRBD1 (5 bases). The CDR3 runs 14 residues. Germline CDR1 GTSNPN, CDR2 SVGIG (reference sequence). Trimming removed 1 base from V and 0 bases from J, with 7 bases in between. The CDR3 here is CAWSEGNSGNTIYF. In nucleotides, the CDR3 is TGTGCCTGGAGTGAGGGGAACTCTGGAAACACCATATATTTT. Full variable domain (rest looked up from reference TRBV30 and TRBJ1-3): SQTIHQWPATLVQPVGSPLSLECTVEGTSNPNLYWYRQAAGRGLQLLFYSVGIGQISSEVPQNLSASRPQDRQFILSSKKLLLSDSGFYLCAWSEGNSGNTIYFGEGSWLTVV.

The J gene is TRBJ1-1, the V gene TRBV18; no definite D call. V shed 0 bases and J shed 1 base, with 9 bases lying between them. The germline gives CDR1 KGHSH, CDR2 LQKENI. This CDR3 is 15 amino acids long. CDR3 nucleotide sequence: TGTGCCAGCTCACCACCGATATGGGAGAACACTGAAGCTTTCTTT. It codes for CASSPPIWENTEAFF.

J is TRBJ2-7 and V is TRBV3-1 (or the pseudogene TRBV3-2), with D hard to call. In germline, CDR1 is LGHDT, CDR2 YNNKEL (reference sequence). Between the trimmed V and J ends, which lost 0 bases and 4 bases, there was a span of 10 bases. CDR3 length: 14 amino acids. CDR3 loop: CASSQEPLRYEQYF. CDR3 sequence (DNA): TGTGCCAGCAGCCAAGAACCCCTACGGTACGAGCAGTACTTC.

The V gene is TRBV7-2, the J gene TRBJ2-1; 10 bases line up with TRBD2. This CDR3 region has 15 residues. Trimming cost V 3 bases and J 3 bases; bases outside gene matches: 2. From germline, CDR1 is SGHTA and CDR2 FQGNSA. CDR3 coding DNA: TGTGCCAGCAGCTTCCGACTAGCGGGCTACAATGAGCAGTTCTTC. It specifies CASSFRLAGYNEQFF.

This chain links TRBV10-3 with TRBJ1-1; D possibly corresponds to TRBD1 (6 bases). The germline CDR1 and CDR2 sequences are ENHRY and SYGVKD. The CDR3 loop spans 14 amino acids. V gave up 0 bases and J gave up 6 bases, with 11 bases separating them. CDR3 DNA sequence: TGTGCCATCAGTGAGTCGGGGGGGCTCGCTGAAGCTTTCTTT. Protein product: CAISESGGLAEAFF.

A note on this clone: Within the sample, other DNA sequences also encode this same CDR3. The chain uses TRBV7-3 and TRBJ2-7; no definite D call. The CDR3 consists of 13 residues. Germline values: CDR1 SGHTA, CDR2 FQGTGA. V shed 2 bases and J shed 0 bases, with 5 bases lying between them. This CDR3 reads CASSLGDSYEQYF. CDR3 bases: TGTGCCAGCAGCTTAGGGGACTCCTACGAGCAGTACTTC. Drawing the rest from reference TRBV7-3 and TRBJ2-7, the complete variable domain is GAGVSQTPSNKVTEKGKYVELRCDPISGHTALYWYRQSLGQGPEFLIYFQGTGAADDSGLPNDRFFAVRPEGSVSTLKIQRTERGDSAVYLCASSLGDSYEQYFGPGTRLTVT.

This clone has only a few counts. In DNA form, the CDR3 reads TGTGCCAGCAGTGGACAGGCAGCAGGAGAAAAACTGTTTTTT. It codes for CASSGQAAGEKLFF. The chain recombines TRBV27 with TRBJ1-4; TRBD1 matches 7 bases. The V and J ends lost 5 bases and 8 bases, in that order; junction bases with no gene match: 8. The CDR3 covers 14 residues. CDR1 and CDR2 from the germline V gene are MNHEY and SMNVEV (reference sequence).

V usage is TRBV6-1 and J usage is TRBJ1-4; D unclear. Trimming removed 0 bases from V and 6 bases from J, with 11 bases in between. Germline V CDR1 and CDR2: MNHNS, SASEGT. CDR3 length: 15 residues. CDR3 coding DNA: TGTGCCAGCAGTGAAGCATGGGGAAATCATGAAAAACTGTTTTTT. Its protein product is CASSEAWGNHEKLFF.

This clone was found once. V usage is TRBV7-9 and J usage is TRBJ1-5; perhaps TRBD1 as D (6 bases). V was cut by 5 bases and J by 2 bases, with 16 bases left in between. The germline CDR1 and CDR2 sequences are SEHNR and FQNEAQ (reference sequence). The CDR3 spans 16 residues. The CDR3 region has the DNA TGTGCCAGCAGCCCCACTCGGGGGGCGTGCAATCAGCCCCAGCATTTT. This encodes CASSPTRGACNQPQHF.

The rearrangement uses TRBV7-2 and TRBJ2-1; TRBD2 is a possible D gene (5 bases). The germline V gene has CDR1 SGHTA and CDR2 FQGNSA. The CDR3 has 15 residues. V gave up 2 bases and J gave up 5 bases, with 13 bases separating them. The CDR3 nucleotides are TGTGCCAGCAGCTTACGTGCGGGTGCCGACAATGAGCAGTTCTTC. This encodes CASSLRAGADNEQFF.

The count of this clone is one. The chain combines TRBV28 with TRBJ2-7, with TRBD1 matching over 9 bases. This CDR3 spans 20 amino acids. The germline V gene encodes CDR1 MDHEN and CDR2 SYDVKM. The trim removed 4 bases at V and 3 bases at J, leaving 22 bases unmatched. The CDR3 protein is CASSSWDRTGANPPYYEQYF. The CDR3 DNA follows: TGTGCCAGCAGTTCCTGGGATCGGACAGGGGCGAACCCCCCCTACTACGAGCAGTACTTC. The full variable domain, in which reference TRBV28 and TRBJ2-7 provide the parts outside the CDR3, is DVKVTQSSRYLVKRTGEKVFLECVQDMDHENMFWYRQDPGLGLRLIYFSYDVKMKEKGDIPEGYSVSREKKERFSLILESASTNQTSMYLCASSSWDRTGANPPYYEQYFGPGTRLTVT.

The chain carries TRBV18 and TRBJ1-3; TRBD1 aligns across 7 bases. Germline V gene data show CDR1 as KGHSH and CDR2 as LQKENI. Trimming took 3 bases from V and 3 from J; bases not matched to a gene: 8. This CDR3 comprises 16 residues. CDR3 in DNA: TGTGCCAGCTCACCCTCCTACGGGACAGTTGGAAACACCATATATTTT. It translates to CASSPSYGTVGNTIYF.

The V and J genes are TRBV29-1 and TRBJ1-5; 10 bases are shared with TRBD1. Germline V CDR1 and CDR2: SQVTM, ANQGSEA. The trim removed 7 bases at V and 5 bases at J, leaving 5 bases unmatched. The CDR3 has 13 residues. CDR3 DNA: TGCAGCGCCCAGACAGGGGGCGATCAGCCCCAGCATTTT. It codes for CSAQTGGDQPQHF.

The CDR3 spells CASSVASQGLGEKLFF. The CDR3 coding sequence is TGTGCCAGCAGCGTAGCCTCACAGGGGTTGGGTGAAAAACTGTTTTTT. The genes are TRBV9 and TRBJ1-4; TRBD1 matches 7 bases. The V and J ends lost 0 bases and 7 bases, in that order; junction bases with no gene match: 9. The CDR3 contains 16 residues. Germline V lookup: CDR1 SGDLS, CDR2 YYNGEE.

V and J are TRBV2 and TRBJ1-3; D gene uncertain. CDR1 and CDR2 (germline): SNHLY, FYNNEI. V was shortened by 7 bases and J by 0 bases, with 10 bases between the two germline ends. There are 14 residues in the CDR3. The CDR3 bases are TGTGCCAGCACCGGACGGTACTCTGGAAACACCATATATTTT. Translated: CASTGRYSGNTIYF. The variable domain in full, with the rest retrieved from reference TRBV2 and TRBJ1-3, is EPEVTQTPSHQVTQMGQEVILRCVPISNHLYFYWYRQILGQKVEFLVSFYNNEISEKSEIFDDQFSVERPDGSNFTLKIRSTKLEDSAMYFCASTGRYSGNTIYFGEGSWLTVV.

The gene calls are TRBV28 and TRBJ2-7, with TRBD1 identical over 8 bases. V shed 3 bases, J shed 2 bases, and the junction held 9 bases outside the gene matches. The CDR3 has 16 residues. Germline CDR1 and CDR2: MDHEN and SYDVKM. CDR3 in amino acids: CASSFHRGQGTYEQYF. The DNA of the CDR3 is TGTGCCAGCAGTTTCCACCGTGGACAGGGCACCTACGAGCAGTACTTC.